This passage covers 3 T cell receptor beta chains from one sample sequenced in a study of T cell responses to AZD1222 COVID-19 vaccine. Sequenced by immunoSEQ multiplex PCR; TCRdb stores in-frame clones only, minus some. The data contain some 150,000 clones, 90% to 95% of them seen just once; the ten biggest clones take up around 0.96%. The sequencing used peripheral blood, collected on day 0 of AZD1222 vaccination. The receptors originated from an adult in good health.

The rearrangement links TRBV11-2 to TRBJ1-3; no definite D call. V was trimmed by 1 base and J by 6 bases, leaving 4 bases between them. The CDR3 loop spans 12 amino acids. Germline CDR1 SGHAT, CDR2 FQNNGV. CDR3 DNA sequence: TGTGCCAGCAGCTTAGCAGTAAACACCATATATTTT. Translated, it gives CASSLAVNTIYF.

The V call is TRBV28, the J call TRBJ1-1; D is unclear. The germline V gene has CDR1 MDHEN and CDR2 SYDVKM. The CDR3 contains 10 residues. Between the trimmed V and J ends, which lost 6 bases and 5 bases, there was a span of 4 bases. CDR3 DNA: TGTGCCAGCAGAGGTACTGAAGCTTTCTTT. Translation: CASRGTEAFF.

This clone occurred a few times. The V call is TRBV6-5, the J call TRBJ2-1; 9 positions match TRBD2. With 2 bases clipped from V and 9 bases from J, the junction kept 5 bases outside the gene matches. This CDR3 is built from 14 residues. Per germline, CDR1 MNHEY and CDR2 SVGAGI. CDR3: CASSYGGGGGEQFF. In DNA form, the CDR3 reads TGTGCCAGCAGTTACGGTGGCGGGGGGGGTGAGCAGTTCTTC.